Described below is a single TCR beta chain sequence and its context. This entry comes from a study of T cells in Graves' hyperthyroidism and ophthalmopathy. Amplification of TCR beta CDR3 regions was performed using RNA transcripts as template. Primed by the HTBI set, a first-round RT-PCR was run on the TCR CDR3. Each CDR3 protein gets one entry after TCRdb re-called the multiplex PCR reads with MiXCR. This table has about 500,000 distinct CDR3 sequences, 14% appearing once. Hyperthyroidism patients were newly diagnosed, had disease duration under 2 months, and were aged 18 to 65 years. Per the germline V gene, CDR1 is LNHDA and CDR2 is SQIVND (reference sequence). The J segment lost 6 bases and the V segment lost 5 bases, leaving 19 bases of the junction unmatched. The length of the CDR3 is 18 residues.

The receptor comes from a woman aged 18-35 years with Graves' hyperthyroidism. This sequence joins TRBV19 and TRBJ1-5, with 7 nucleotides matching TRBD1. Sequencing was carried out using blood. CDR3 in DNA: TGTGCCAGTAGTCACCGACAGGGAGGCGCGATGAGGGGTCAGCCCCAGCATTTT. Protein: CASSHRQGGAMRGQPQHF.